The 20 T cell receptor beta chains in this list originate from one sample, sequenced in a study of blood T cell repertoires in COVID-19. Sequencing was performed with immunoSEQ multiplex PCR; in TCRdb, only in-frame clones are kept and a portion is missing. The table records over 200,000 clones, 75% to 85% of them present only once. Specimen: peripheral blood. Receptors originate from a man between 35 and 55 years old who had recovered from COVID-19.

The genes are TRBV30 and TRBJ1-4; D remains unclear. Germline-derived CDR1 and CDR2 are GTSNPN and SVGIG (reference sequence). Trimming shortened V by 0 bases and J by 3 bases, and 11 bases separated the two germline ends. The CDR3 runs to 15 residues. For the CDR3, the DNA is TGTGCCTGGAGTGTACGAGGCCTACCTAATGAAAAACTGTTTTTT. It specifies CAWSVRGLPNEKLFF.

The chain employs TRBV2 and TRBJ2-1; 11 bases are a match to TRBD2. With V trimmed by 6 bases and J by 5 bases, 3 bases remained unmatched. CDR3 size: 14 residues. Germline CDR1 is SNHLY and CDR2 is FYNNEI. CDR3 coding DNA: TGTGCCAGCAGAACGGGACTAGCGGACAATGAGCAGTTCTTC. This sequence encodes CASRTGLADNEQFF. Using reference TRBV2 and TRBJ2-1 for the parts outside the CDR3, the full variable domain is EPEVTQTPSHQVTQMGQEVILRCVPISNHLYFYWYRQILGQKVEFLVSFYNNEISEKSEIFDDQFSVERPDGSNFTLKIRSTKLEDSAMYFCASRTGLADNEQFFGPGTRLTVL.

The chain carries TRBV5-1 and TRBJ2-5, with a tentative D call TRBD1 (6 bases). The CDR3 contains 14 residues. The V and J ends lost 7 bases and 0 bases respectively, with 13 bases between them. Germline assignment: CDR1 SGHRS and CDR2 YFSETQ. The CDR3 sequence is CASYRDTYQETQYF. CDR3 sequence (DNA): TGCGCCAGCTACCGGGACACCTACCAAGAGACCCAGTACTTC.

V usage is TRBV10-3 and J usage is TRBJ1-1; 8 positions match TRBD1. Looked up from germline, CDR1 is ENHRY and CDR2 is SYGVKD. This CDR3 is 16 amino acids long. V shed 2 bases and J 0 bases; nucleotides not matched to a gene: 5. Here the CDR3 reads CAISEATGVLNTEAFF. CDR3 sequence (DNA): TGTGCCATCAGTGAGGCGACAGGGGTATTGAACACTGAAGCTTTCTTT.

The gene calls are TRBV2 and TRBJ1-4; D is unclear. The germline gives CDR1 SNHLY, CDR2 FYNNEI. This CDR3 region has 13 residues. Trimming left V 6 bases short and J 7 bases short, with 12 bases between. The CDR3 DNA follows: TGTGCCAGCAGGGGTCAGTCAGGTGAAAAACTGTTTTTT. Amino acids: CASRGQSGEKLFF.

With respect to this clone: Other nucleotide sequences in the sample specify the same CDR3. The rearrangement uses TRBV20-1 and TRBJ2-1; 8 nucleotides match TRBD2. The J segment lost 4 bases and the V segment lost 3 bases, leaving 5 bases of the junction unmatched. The germline V gene has CDR1 DFQATT and CDR2 SNEGSKA (reference sequence). The CDR3 is 14 residues long. CDR3 amino acids: CSASWRGVYNEQFF. The CDR3 coding sequence is TGCAGTGCTAGTTGGCGGGGGGTTTACAATGAGCAGTTCTTC.

The chain couples TRBV19 to TRBJ2-5; D is unresolved. The CDR3 has 14 residues. The V and J ends lost 5 bases and 5 bases respectively, with 15 bases between them. The V gene's germline CDR1 is LNHDA and CDR2 SQIVND (reference sequence). The chain's CDR3 is CASSLGGPEETQYF. CDR3 sequence (DNA): TGTGCCAGTAGTCTTGGTGGGCCCGAGGAGACCCAGTACTTC.

This clone has more than one count but fewer than ten. The rearrangement links TRBV12-3 or TRBV12-4 to TRBJ1-2; 8 positions match TRBD1. V trimming: 7 bases; J trimming: 8 bases; junction bases outside the gene matches: 9. This CDR3 is built from 13 residues. DNA of the CDR3: TGTGCCAGCATCCTAGGACAGGGTGGAGGCTACACCTTC. This encodes CASILGQGGGYTF.

This clone has a handful of counts. V is TRBV13 and J is TRBJ2-2; TRBD1 matches at 7 bases. The CDR3 sequence is 16 residues long. Germline V gene sequence: CDR1 PRHDT, CDR2 FYEKMQ (reference sequence). J gave up 3 bases and V 5 bases, and 9 bases lay outside the gene matches. The CDR3 loop is CASSAIRDRDTGELFF. Written as DNA, the CDR3 is TGTGCCAGCAGCGCGATCCGGGACAGAGACACCGGGGAGCTGTTTTTT.

The V gene is TRBV7-2, the J gene TRBJ1-6; TRBD1 agrees at 9 bases. Looked up from germline, CDR1 is SGHTA and CDR2 is FQGNSA. The trim removed 5 bases at V and 9 bases at J, leaving 8 bases unmatched. The CDR3 loop spans 15 amino acids. In DNA, the CDR3 is TGTGCCAGCAGCCGCACCGGACAGGGGACTTCACCCCTCCACTTT. Amino acid sequence: CASSRTGQGTSPLHF.

V is TRBV7-7 and J is TRBJ2-7; 7 bases align to TRBD1. After removal of 5 bases from V and 3 bases from J, the junction contained 10 bases not matched to a gene. The CDR3 spans 15 residues. Per the germline V gene, CDR1 is SSHAT and CDR2 is FNYEAQ (reference sequence). CDR3 sequence reads: CASSPVEGASYEQYF. The CDR3 DNA is TGTGCCAGCAGCCCCGTCGAGGGGGCAAGCTACGAGCAGTACTTC.

This chain links TRBV7-8 with TRBJ1-1, with D hard to call. Between the trimmed V and J ends, which lost 0 bases and 4 bases, there was a span of 12 bases. The germline V gene has CDR1 SGHVS and CDR2 FQNEAQ. CDR3 length equals 15 residues. The CDR3 DNA follows: TGTGCCAGCAGCTTAGCGCGCCAGCGGGCCACTGAAGCTTTCTTT. Protein product: CASSLARQRATEAFF. Supplemented by reference TRBV7-8 and TRBJ1-1, the full variable domain reads GAGVSQSPRYKVAKRGQDVALRCDPISGHVSLFWYQQALGQGPEFLTYFQNEAQLDKSGLPSDRFFAERPEGSVSTLKIQRTQQEDSAVYLCASSLARQRATEAFFGQGTRLTVV.

V is TRBV12-3 or TRBV12-4 and J is TRBJ1-4; D perhaps matches TRBD1 (5 bases). CDR3 length: 13 amino acids. V lost 7 bases to trimming and J lost 8 bases, with 14 bases between them. The CDR3 DNA reads as TGTGCCAGCATCCACAGGCTGGGAGAAAAACTGTTTTTT. This sequence encodes CASIHRLGEKLFF.

This chain connects TRBV27 to TRBJ1-2; 8 bases agree with TRBD1. Germline CDR1 MNHEY, CDR2 SMNVEV (reference sequence). CDR3 length: 14 residues. Trimming removed 0 bases from V and 10 bases from J; junction bases left unmatched: 7. DNA for the CDR3: TGTGCCAGCAGTTTATCTCCCGGGACAGGATACTACACCTTC. Amino acid sequence: CASSLSPGTGYYTF.

The chain combines TRBV6-2 or TRBV6-3 with TRBJ2-1, with TRBD1 as a possible D gene (7 bases). This CDR3 region has 16 residues. V lost 5 bases, J lost 4 bases, and 18 bases lay in between. Germline lookup yields CDR1 MNHEY and CDR2 SVGEGT. The CDR3: CASSDYRAGQYNEQFF. The CDR3 region has the DNA TGTGCCAGCAGTGACTACCGTGCGGGACAGTACAATGAGCAGTTCTTC.

CDR3 sequence reads: CASQVKAANSPLHF. In DNA form, the CDR3 reads TGTGCCAGCCAGGTCAAAGCGGCAAATTCACCCCTCCACTTT. The V gene is TRBV2, the J gene TRBJ1-6; D gene uncertain. The CDR3 is 14 residues long. The germline V gene encodes CDR1 SNHLY and CDR2 FYNNEI. Trimming stripped 8 bases from V and 7 bases from J, with 15 bases between.

The CDR3 loop is CASSLGLYTDTQYF. CDR3 in DNA: TGTGCCAGCAGCTTGGGCCTCTACACAGATACGCAGTATTTT. The chain combines TRBV5-4 with TRBJ2-3; D ambiguous. The germline V gene encodes CDR1 SGHNT and CDR2 YYREEE (reference sequence). The CDR3 consists of 14 residues. V lost 0 bases to trimming and J lost 2 bases, with 7 bases between them.

This chain's CDR3 is CASSITASGIYEQYF. DNA for the CDR3: TGTGCCAGTAGTATAACCGCTAGCGGGATATACGAGCAGTACTTC. The chain recombines TRBV19 with TRBJ2-7, with 9 nucleotides matching TRBD2. CDR1 LNHDA and CDR2 SQIVND come from the germline V gene (reference sequence). CDR3 length: 15 residues. J lost 4 bases, V lost 2 bases, and 6 bases had no gene match.

V usage is TRBV5-1 and J usage is TRBJ1-4; 10 bases line up with TRBD1. Germline V gene lookup returns CDR1 SGHRS and CDR2 YFSETQ. V was clipped by 4 bases and J by 8 bases; unmatched bases: 5. The CDR3 sequence is 14 residues long. The CDR3 sequence: CASSSGTGEEKLFF. DNA for the CDR3: TGCGCCAGCAGCAGCGGGACAGGGGAAGAAAAACTGTTTTTT.

The V and J genes are TRBV6-5 and TRBJ1-1; D not resolved. V lost 6 bases and J lost 7, with 18 bases in between. Germline V CDR1 and CDR2: MNHEY, SVGAGI. The CDR3 totals 14 residues. CDR3 in DNA: TGTGCCAGCAGGCGTTCGGAGGTTAGTGGTGAAGCTTTCTTT. Protein sequence: CASRRSEVSGEAFF.